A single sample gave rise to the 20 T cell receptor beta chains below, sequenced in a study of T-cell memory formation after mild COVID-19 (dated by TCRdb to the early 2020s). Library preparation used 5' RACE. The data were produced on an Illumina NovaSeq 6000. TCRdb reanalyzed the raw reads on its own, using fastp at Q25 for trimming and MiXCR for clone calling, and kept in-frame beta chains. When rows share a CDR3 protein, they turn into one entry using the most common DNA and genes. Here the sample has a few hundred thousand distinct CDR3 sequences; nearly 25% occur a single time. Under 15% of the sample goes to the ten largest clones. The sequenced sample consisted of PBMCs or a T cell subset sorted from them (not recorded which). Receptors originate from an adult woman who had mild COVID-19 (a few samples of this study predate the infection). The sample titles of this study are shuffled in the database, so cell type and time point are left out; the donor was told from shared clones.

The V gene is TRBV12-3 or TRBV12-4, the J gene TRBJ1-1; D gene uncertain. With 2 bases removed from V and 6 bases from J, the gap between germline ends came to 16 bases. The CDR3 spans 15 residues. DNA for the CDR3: TGTGCCAGCAGTTTACGGTCGGCCGGGGATGCTGAAGCTTTCTTT. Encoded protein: CASSLRSAGDAEAFF.

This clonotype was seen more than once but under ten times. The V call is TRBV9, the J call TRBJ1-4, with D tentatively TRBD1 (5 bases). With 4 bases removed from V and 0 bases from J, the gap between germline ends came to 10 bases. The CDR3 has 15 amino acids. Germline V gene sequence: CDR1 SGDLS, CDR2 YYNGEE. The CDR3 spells CASSRRGSTNEKLFF. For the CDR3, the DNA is TGTGCCAGCAGCCGAAGGGGTTCAACTAATGAAAAACTGTTTTTT.

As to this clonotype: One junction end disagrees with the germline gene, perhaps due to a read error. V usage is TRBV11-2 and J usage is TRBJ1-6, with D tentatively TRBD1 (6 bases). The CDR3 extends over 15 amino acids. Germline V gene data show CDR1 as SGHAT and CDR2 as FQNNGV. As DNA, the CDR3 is TGTGCCAGCAACTTAAGGGGGGTTATTAATTCACCCCTCCACTTT. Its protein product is CASNLRGVINSPLHF.

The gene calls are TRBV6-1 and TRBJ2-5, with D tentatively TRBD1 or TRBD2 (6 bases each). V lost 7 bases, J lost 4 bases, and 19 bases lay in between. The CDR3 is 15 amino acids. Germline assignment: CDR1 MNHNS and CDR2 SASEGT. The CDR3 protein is CASTQAVGGGETQYF. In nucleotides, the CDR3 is TGTGCCAGCACCCAGGCCGTGGGGGGCGGAGAGACCCAGTACTTC.

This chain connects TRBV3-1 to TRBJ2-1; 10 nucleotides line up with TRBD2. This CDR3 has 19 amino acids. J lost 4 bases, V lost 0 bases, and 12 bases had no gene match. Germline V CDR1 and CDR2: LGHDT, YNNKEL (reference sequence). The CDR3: CASSQENGQRTSGYNEQFF. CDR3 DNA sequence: TGTGCCAGCAGCCAAGAGAACGGGCAGAGGACTAGCGGTTACAATGAGCAGTTCTTC.

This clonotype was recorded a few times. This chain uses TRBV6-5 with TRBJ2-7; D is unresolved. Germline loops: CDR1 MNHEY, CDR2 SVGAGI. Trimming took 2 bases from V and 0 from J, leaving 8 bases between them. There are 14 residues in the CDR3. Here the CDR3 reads CASSYTWSSYEQYF. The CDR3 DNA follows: TGTGCCAGCAGTTACACGTGGAGCTCCTACGAGCAGTACTTC.

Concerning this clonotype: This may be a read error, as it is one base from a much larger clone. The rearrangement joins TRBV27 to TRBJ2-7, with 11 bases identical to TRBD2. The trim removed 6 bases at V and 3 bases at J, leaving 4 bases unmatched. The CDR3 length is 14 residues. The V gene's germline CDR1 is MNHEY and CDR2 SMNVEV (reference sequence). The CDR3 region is CASSTGTSGYEQYF. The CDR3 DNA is TGTGCCAGCAGCACCGGGACTAGCGGCTACGAGCAGTACTTC.

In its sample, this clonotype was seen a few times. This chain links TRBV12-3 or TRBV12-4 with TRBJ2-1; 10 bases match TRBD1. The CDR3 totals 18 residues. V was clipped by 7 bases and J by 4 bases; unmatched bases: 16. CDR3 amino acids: CASTLSRDRGILYNEQFF. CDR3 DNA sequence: TGTGCCAGCACTCTGTCCCGGGACAGGGGAATACTTTACAATGAGCAGTTCTTC.

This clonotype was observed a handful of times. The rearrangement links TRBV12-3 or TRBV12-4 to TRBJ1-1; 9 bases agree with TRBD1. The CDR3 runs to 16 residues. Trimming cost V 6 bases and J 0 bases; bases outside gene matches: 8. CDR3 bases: TGTGCCAGCAGCCGAGGGACAGGGCACTTGAACACTGAAGCTTTCTTT. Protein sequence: CASSRGTGHLNTEAFF.

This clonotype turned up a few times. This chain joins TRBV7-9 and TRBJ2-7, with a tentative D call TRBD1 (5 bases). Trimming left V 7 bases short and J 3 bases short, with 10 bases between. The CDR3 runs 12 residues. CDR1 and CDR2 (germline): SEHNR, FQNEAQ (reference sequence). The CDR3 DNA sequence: TGTGCCAGCAACCTCCAGGGCTACGAGCAGTACTTC. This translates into CASNLQGYEQYF.

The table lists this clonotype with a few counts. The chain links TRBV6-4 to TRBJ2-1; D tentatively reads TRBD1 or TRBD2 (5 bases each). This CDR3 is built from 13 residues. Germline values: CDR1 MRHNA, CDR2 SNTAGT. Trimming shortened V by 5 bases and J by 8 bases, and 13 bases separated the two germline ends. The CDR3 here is CASSRGAIDEQFF. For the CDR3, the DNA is TGTGCCAGCAGTAGAGGGGCGATCGATGAGCAGTTCTTC.

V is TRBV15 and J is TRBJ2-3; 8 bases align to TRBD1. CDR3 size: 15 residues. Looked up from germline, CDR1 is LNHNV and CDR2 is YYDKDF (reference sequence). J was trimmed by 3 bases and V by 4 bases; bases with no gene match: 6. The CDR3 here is CATSNRDRKTDTQYF. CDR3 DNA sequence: TGTGCCACCAGCAACCGGGACAGGAAGACAGATACGCAGTATTTT.

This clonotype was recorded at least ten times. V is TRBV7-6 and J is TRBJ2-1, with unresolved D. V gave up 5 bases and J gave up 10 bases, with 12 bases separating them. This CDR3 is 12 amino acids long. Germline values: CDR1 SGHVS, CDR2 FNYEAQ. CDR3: CASSLGPREQFF. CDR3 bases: TGTGCCAGCAGCCTCGGACCGAGGGAGCAGTTCTTC.

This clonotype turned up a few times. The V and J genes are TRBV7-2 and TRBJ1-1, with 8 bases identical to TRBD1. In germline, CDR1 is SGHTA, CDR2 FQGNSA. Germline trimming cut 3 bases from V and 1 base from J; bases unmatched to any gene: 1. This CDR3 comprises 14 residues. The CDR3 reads CASSFTGGNTEAFF. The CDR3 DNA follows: TGTGCCAGCAGCTTTACAGGGGGGAACACTGAAGCTTTCTTT. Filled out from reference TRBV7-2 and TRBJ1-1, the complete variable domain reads GAGVSQSPSNKVTEKGKDVELRCDPISGHTALYWYRQSLGQGLEFLIYFQGNSAPDKSGLPSDRFSAERTGGSVSTLTIQRTQQEDSAVYLCASSFTGGNTEAFFGQGTRLTVV.

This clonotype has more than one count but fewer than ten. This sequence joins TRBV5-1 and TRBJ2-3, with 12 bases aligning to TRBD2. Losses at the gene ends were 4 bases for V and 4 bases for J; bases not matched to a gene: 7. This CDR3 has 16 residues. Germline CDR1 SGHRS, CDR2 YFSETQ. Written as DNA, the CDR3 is TGCGCCAGCAGCATTGGGACTAGCGGGCTGGCAGATACGCAGTATTTT. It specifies CASSIGTSGLADTQYF.

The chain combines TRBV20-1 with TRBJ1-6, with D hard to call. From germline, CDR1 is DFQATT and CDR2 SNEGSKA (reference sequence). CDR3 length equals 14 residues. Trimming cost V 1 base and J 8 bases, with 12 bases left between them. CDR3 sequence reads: CSARVGSYYSPLHF. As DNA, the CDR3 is TGCAGTGCTAGAGTGGGCAGTTATTATTCACCCCTCCACTTT.

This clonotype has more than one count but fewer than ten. The CDR3 bases are TGTGCCAGTAGTATGATATTCGGGATCGGGGTCGGCTCCTACGAGCAGTACTTC. It is translated as CASSMIFGIGVGSYEQYF. J is TRBJ2-7 and V is TRBV19, with D tentatively TRBD2 (5 bases). Per the germline V gene, CDR1 is LNHDA and CDR2 is SQIVND (reference sequence). V lost 3 bases, J lost 0 bases, and 21 bases lay in between. The CDR3 consists of 18 residues. The full variable domain, completed using reference TRBV19 and TRBJ2-7, is DGGITQSPKYLFRKEGQNVTLSCEQNLNHDAMYWYRQDPGQGLRLIYYSQIVNDFQKGDIAEGYSVSREKKESFPLTVTSAQKNPTAFYLCASSMIFGIGVGSYEQYFGPGTRLTVT.

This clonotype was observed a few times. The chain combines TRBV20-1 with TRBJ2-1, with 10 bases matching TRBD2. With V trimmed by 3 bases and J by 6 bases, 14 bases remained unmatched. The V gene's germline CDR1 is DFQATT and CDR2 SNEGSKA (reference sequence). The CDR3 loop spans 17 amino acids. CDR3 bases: TGCAGTGCTAGTCAGAGGCAAATAGCGGGGGGAAGCAATGAGCAGTTCTTC. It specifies CSASQRQIAGGSNEQFF.

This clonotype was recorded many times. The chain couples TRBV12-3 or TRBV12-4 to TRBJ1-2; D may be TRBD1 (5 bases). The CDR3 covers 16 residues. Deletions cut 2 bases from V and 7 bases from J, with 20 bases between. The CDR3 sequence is CASSLWQDTPSSGYTF. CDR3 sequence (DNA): TGTGCCAGCAGTTTATGGCAGGACACCCCAAGTAGTGGCTACACCTTC.

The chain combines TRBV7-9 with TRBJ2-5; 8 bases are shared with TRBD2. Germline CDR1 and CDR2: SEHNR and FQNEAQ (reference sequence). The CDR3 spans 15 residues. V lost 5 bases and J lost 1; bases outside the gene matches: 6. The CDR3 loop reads CASSLEAGVQETQYF. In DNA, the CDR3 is TGTGCCAGCAGCCTCGAAGCGGGGGTCCAAGAGACCCAGTACTTC.